This entry lists 17 T cell receptor beta chains sequenced from one sample in a study of identical twins. One entry per CDR3 protein results from TCRdb running MiXCR on the 5' RACE reads. The sample lists 250,000 to 350,000 distinct CDR3 sequences; nearly 9.5% were seen once. These same records also appear under a second study, on yellow fever vaccine responses in identical twins.

Sample: CD8+ T cells sorted from blood. These receptor sequences come from a woman aged 18-29 years in good health.

Only a few counts were recorded for this clonotype. The chain uses TRBV7-2 and TRBJ2-1, with D possibly TRBD2 on 7 matching bases. V gave up 4 bases and J gave up 2 bases, with 9 bases separating them. The CDR3 length is 14 residues. Per the germline V gene, CDR1 is SGHTA and CDR2 is FQGNSA. The CDR3 DNA reads TGTGCCAGCAGCTGGGAGGGGGCCTACAATGAGCAGTTCTTC. As protein: CASSWEGAYNEQFF.

The CDR3 loop reads CAIIPDTTGGGYTF. CDR3 DNA: TGTGCCATCATCCCCGACACCACCGGCGGCGGCTACACCTTC. The V call is TRBV10-3, the J call TRBJ1-2, with D unclear. The CDR3 is 14 amino acids. V was clipped by 7 bases and J by 8 bases, with 20 bases between them. Germline CDR1 reads ENHRY; CDR2 reads SYGVKD.

This clonotype was picked up a small number of times. The V call is TRBV4-1, the J call TRBJ2-3; maybe TRBD2 (5 bases). With 8 bases removed from V and 1 base from J, the gap between germline ends came to 7 bases. Germline CDR1 and CDR2: MGHRA and YSYEKL. This CDR3 comprises 12 residues. Here the CDR3 reads CASEGGTDTQYF. DNA of the CDR3: TGCGCCAGCGAGGGAGGCACAGATACGCAGTATTTT.

To note about this clonotype: An end of the junction differs from the germline gene, which may be a read error. For the CDR3, the DNA is TGCAGCGTTGTTCCAGGGACTGGGGCCAACATCCTGACTTTC. It specifies CSVVPGTGANILTF. This chain joins TRBV29-1 and TRBJ2-6, with D perhaps TRBD2 (6 bases). This CDR3 is 14 amino acids long. Germline assignment: CDR1 SQVTM and CDR2 ANQGSEA.

This clonotype was detected only a few times. V and J are TRBV12-3 or TRBV12-4 and TRBJ2-7; TRBD1 or TRBD2 may be the D gene (7 bases each). This CDR3 comprises 15 residues. The V and J ends lost 7 bases and 2 bases respectively, with 18 bases between them. The CDR3: CASNPGGQFPYEQYF. In DNA form, the CDR3 reads TGTGCCAGCAATCCGGGGGGACAGTTCCCCTACGAGCAGTACTTC.

As to this clonotype: This may be a read error: a much more frequent sequence differs by one nucleotide. V usage is TRBV20-1 and J usage is TRBJ2-7; D is unclear. The CDR3 loop spans 12 amino acids. Trimming stripped 0 bases from V and 6 bases from J, with 9 bases between. The germline V gene has CDR1 DFQATT and CDR2 SNEGSKA (reference sequence). The CDR3: CSARDWDFEQYF. CDR3 in DNA: TGCAGTGCTAGAGATTGGGATTTCGAGCAGTACTTC.

This chain connects TRBV4-2 to TRBJ2-7, with D unresolved. Germline V gene lookup returns CDR1 LGHNA and CDR2 YNFKEQ. Trimming removed 0 bases from V and 7 bases from J, with 13 bases in between. The CDR3 contains 14 residues. In DNA form, the CDR3 reads TGTGCCAGCAGCCAAGATAATTTAGGGAAGGAGCAGTACTTC. It translates to CASSQDNLGKEQYF.

V gene TRBV3-1 combines with J gene TRBJ2-2; D gene uncertain. CDR1 is LGHDT and CDR2 is YNNKEL in the germline V gene (reference sequence). V was trimmed by 5 bases and J by 4 bases, leaving 8 bases between them. The CDR3 is made up of 13 amino acids. The CDR3 is CASSSALTGELFF. For the CDR3, the DNA is TGTGCCAGCAGCTCAGCACTCACCGGGGAGCTGTTTTTT.

The V gene is TRBV4-1, the J gene TRBJ2-3; 10 nucleotides match TRBD2. Per germline, CDR1 MGHRA and CDR2 YSYEKL. The CDR3 is made up of 16 amino acids. V gave up 3 bases and J gave up 6 bases; unmatched junction bases: 9. CDR3: CASSQTGTSVRDTQYF. DNA for the CDR3: TGCGCCAGCAGCCAGACCGGGACTAGCGTAAGGGATACGCAGTATTTT.

This clonotype occurred many times. The gene calls are TRBV29-1 and TRBJ2-7, with 12 bases aligning to TRBD1. V shed 5 bases and J 5 bases; nucleotides not matched to a gene: 7. The CDR3 covers 14 residues. Per germline, CDR1 SQVTM and CDR2 ANQGSEA. The CDR3 DNA reads as TGCAGCGTTACCGGGACAGGGGGCTCTGACGAGCAGTACTTC. Protein product: CSVTGTGGSDEQYF.

This clonotype was seen a few times. The V call is TRBV7-8, the J call TRBJ1-6; 11 positions match TRBD1. V trimming: 5 bases; J trimming: 11 bases; junction bases outside the gene matches: 5. The CDR3 runs to 14 residues. The V gene's germline CDR1 is SGHVS and CDR2 FQNEAQ. In DNA, the CDR3 is TGTGCCAGCAGCGGGGGGACAGGGGGAGCACCCCTCCACTTT. Translating it yields CASSGGTGGAPLHF.

The chain employs TRBV10-3 and TRBJ2-5; 8 bases are a match to TRBD1. The CDR3 covers 13 residues. Per the germline V gene, CDR1 is ENHRY and CDR2 is SYGVKD. Losses at the gene ends were 5 bases for V and 5 bases for J; bases not matched to a gene: 4. CDR3 in amino acids: CAISSGGQETQYF. CDR3 DNA sequence: TGTGCCATCAGTTCAGGGGGCCAGGAGACCCAGTACTTC.

In the case of this clonotype: At one end the junction does not follow the germline gene, possibly because of a read error. The J gene is TRBJ2-1, the V gene TRBV2, with TRBD2 matching over 8 bases. CDR3 size: 19 residues. Germline V gives CDR1 SNHLY, CDR2 FYNNEI. The CDR3, as DNA: TGTGCCATCAGTGGCTCCGGGGGCGGGGGGCCTAGCTCCTACAATGAGCAGTTCTTC. Its translation: CAISGSGGGGPSSYNEQFF.

This clonotype has at least ten counts. This chain joins TRBV6-5 and TRBJ2-5, with D possibly being TRBD1 (6 bases). The CDR3 covers 14 residues. Germline V gene data show CDR1 as MNHEY and CDR2 as SVGAGI. The V gene lost 4 bases and the J gene lost 4 bases, with 13 bases spanning the gap. CDR3 nucleotide sequence: TGTGCCAGCAGTTTTACAGGGCAGGGAGAGACCCAGTACTTC. It specifies CASSFTGQGETQYF.

There are many counts of this clonotype. One end of the junction is discordant with germline, which a read error may explain. This chain connects TRBV10-3 to TRBJ2-7; unclear D gene. The CDR3 sequence is 11 residues long. From germline, CDR1 is ENHRY and CDR2 SYGVKD. CDR3 sequence (DNA): TGTGCCATCAGAGAGTCCTACGAGCAGTACTTC. It is translated as CAIRESYEQYF.

This clonotype appeared many times. The chain combines TRBV12-3 or TRBV12-4 with TRBJ2-1; D is possibly TRBD2 (5 bases). This CDR3 has 14 residues. Trimming shortened V by 4 bases and J by 6 bases, and 13 bases separated the two germline ends. This CDR3 reads CASSSDYVRNEQFF. The DNA of the CDR3 is TGTGCCAGCAGTTCAGACTATGTTCGCAATGAGCAGTTCTTC.

This clonotype was observed many times. The chain employs TRBV5-1 and TRBJ2-5; D is perhaps TRBD2 (6 bases). The CDR3 is 14 amino acids. CDR1 is SGHRS and CDR2 is YFSETQ in the germline V gene. Trimming stripped 4 bases from V and 2 bases from J, with 12 bases between. The CDR3 bases are TGCGCCAGCAGCGACTTGGGAGGACAAGAGACCCAGTACTTC. Translated: CASSDLGGQETQYF.